This is a list of T cell receptor beta chains from one sample in a study of neoadjuvant anti-PD-1 for oral cavity cancer. Generated by immunoSEQ multiplex PCR, the TCRdb table keeps only in-frame clones and is missing some. The table has 40,000 or so clones, around two fifths seen once. Sequences were derived from tumor tissue, sampled after nivolumab (anti-PD-1) treatment. The receptors originated from a person aged 40-85 years with oral cavity squamous cell carcinoma. Both conserved end residues are part of each CDR3. Fields, in order: V gene, CDR3 length, J gene, D gene, clone size, CDR3 DNA, CDR3 protein. A D gene is named only where the DNA matches it firmly. Clone size is not always given. Where it is, it says once, few, many or a class for expanded clones.

v_gene: TRBV6-4
len: 13
j_gene: TRBJ1-1
d_gene: .
abundance: .
CDR3nt: TGTGCCAGCAGCGACCCTATGAACACTGAAGCTTTCTTT
CDR3aa: CASSDPMNTEAFF

v_gene: TRBV5-1
len: 12
j_gene: TRBJ2-7
d_gene: .
abundance: .
CDR3nt: TGCGCCAGCAGCTCTGACGCATACGAGCAGTACTTC
CDR3aa: CASSSDAYEQYF

v_gene: TRBV18
len: 15
j_gene: TRBJ1-5
d_gene: .
abundance: few
CDR3nt: TGTGCCAGCTCACCAGAGGGTCGGGGCAATCAGCCCCAGCATTTT
CDR3aa: CASSPEGRGNQPQHF

v_gene: TRBV6-5
len: 15
j_gene: TRBJ1-1
d_gene: .
abundance: .
CDR3nt: TGTGCCAGCAGTAACAGGGTTTCGGGGAACACTGAAGCTTTCTTT
CDR3aa: CASSNRVSGNTEAFF

v_gene: TRBV28
len: 11
j_gene: TRBJ1-2
d_gene: .
abundance: many
CDR3nt: TGTGCCAGCAGTTTCTCCCGTGGCTACACCTTC
CDR3aa: CASSFSRGYTF

v_gene: TRBV30
len: 14
j_gene: TRBJ2-1
d_gene: .
abundance: few
CDR3nt: TGTGCCTGGAGTGACGGGGGAACGTACAATGAGCAGTTCTTC
CDR3aa: CAWSDGGTYNEQFF

v_gene: TRBV6-5
len: 16
j_gene: TRBJ2-1
d_gene: TRBD1
abundance: few
CDR3nt: TGTGCCAGCAGTTACTCGGCAGGGGGCACCTACAATGAGCAGTTCTTC
CDR3aa: CASSYSAGGTYNEQFF

v_gene: TRBV7-2
len: 16
j_gene: TRBJ2-7
d_gene: TRBD1
abundance: .
CDR3nt: TGTGCCAGCAGCTCCTGGACAGGCCCTAGCTCCTACGAGCAGTACTTC
CDR3aa: CASSSWTGPSSYEQYF

v_gene: TRBV7-6
len: 14
j_gene: TRBJ2-5
d_gene: TRBD2
abundance: few
CDR3nt: TGTGCCAGCAGCTTATTAGCGGGGTCAGAGACCCAGTACTTC
CDR3aa: CASSLLAGSETQYF

v_gene: TRBV15
len: 15
j_gene: TRBJ2-5
d_gene: .
abundance: .
CDR3nt: TGTGCCACCAGCAGAGACAGGGGAGGGGAGGAGACCCAGTACTTC
CDR3aa: CATSRDRGGEETQYF